Shown below are 22 T cell receptor beta chains from a single sample sequenced in a study of OX40 agonist ivuxolimab in advanced cancers. This table comes from immunoSEQ multiplex PCR, and its TCRdb copy is limited to in-frame clones, with some not included. This table has roughly 68,000 clones, 80% to 90% appearing once. The source material was CD4+ or CD8+ T cells sorted from blood, sampled in a trial of the OX40 agonist ivuxolimab. Receptor source: an adult with an advanced solid tumor such as melanoma, head and neck, liver or kidney cancer.

The J gene is TRBJ2-1, the V gene TRBV10-3; D gene uncertain. This CDR3 has 15 amino acids. The germline gives CDR1 ENHRY, CDR2 SYGVKD. Trimming stripped 9 bases from V and 1 base from J, with 16 bases between. The CDR3 nucleotides read TGTGCCATTAGGGCTGCGGATCTTTCCTACAATGAGCAGTTCTTC. Its protein is CAIRAADLSYNEQFF.

This clone was detected once. The CDR3 loop reads CASSLFRGDQPQHF. CDR3 DNA sequence: TGTGCCAGCAGTTTATTCAGGGGAGACCAGCCCCAGCATTTT. The chain carries TRBV27 and TRBJ1-5, with a weak D call TRBD1 (6 bases). V was pared by 1 base and J by 7 bases, with 11 bases between. Germline assignment: CDR1 MNHEY and CDR2 SMNVEV (reference sequence). This CDR3 has 14 amino acids.

The chain joins TRBV7-9 to TRBJ2-1; no firm D call. Between the trimmed V and J ends, which lost 6 bases and 5 bases, there was a span of 8 bases. CDR3 length equals 12 residues. Germline V gene sequence: CDR1 SEHNR, CDR2 FQNEAQ (reference sequence). The CDR3 nucleotides are TGTGCCAGCAGGCACAGAAACAATGAGCAGTTCTTC. Amino acids: CASRHRNNEQFF.

The CDR3 DNA reads as TGTGCCTGGAGCGGGACGGCCTCCTACGAGCAGTACTTC. Translation: CAWSGTASYEQYF. This rearrangement joins TRBV30 to TRBJ2-7; D may match TRBD1 or TRBD2 (5 bases each). The germline V gene has CDR1 GTSNPN and CDR2 SVGIG (reference sequence). CDR3 length equals 13 residues. V was trimmed by 3 bases and J by 0 bases, leaving 9 bases between them.

The chain joins TRBV10-2 to TRBJ2-1; D is uncertain. CDR3 length: 11 amino acids. Trimming shortened V by 4 bases and J by 9 bases, and 7 bases separated the two germline ends. CDR1 is WSHSY and CDR2 is SAAADI in the germline V gene. Written as DNA, the CDR3 is TGCGCCAGCAGTGTAGGTACTGAGCAGTTCTTC. It specifies CASSVGTEQFF.

The J gene is TRBJ2-5, the V gene TRBV5-8, with a weak D call TRBD2 (5 bases). V dropped 4 bases and J dropped 4 bases, with 20 bases sitting between them. Germline V CDR1 and CDR2: SGHTS, YDEGEE. The CDR3 consists of 16 residues. The CDR3 coding sequence is TGTGCCAGCAGCGGTATCCTTTCAGCGGCGGTAGAGACCCAGTACTTC. Amino acids: CASSGILSAAVETQYF.

V usage is TRBV27 and J usage is TRBJ1-1; 8 nucleotides align to TRBD1. This CDR3 is 15 amino acids long. Germline-derived CDR1 and CDR2 are MNHEY and SMNVEV (reference sequence). V was pared by 5 bases and J by 3 bases, with 8 bases of the junction left unmatched. CDR3 region: CASSSFRGLDTEAFF. The DNA for the CDR3 is TGTGCCAGCAGTAGTTTCAGGGGGCTAGACACTGAAGCTTTCTTT.

This clone was recorded once. This chain links TRBV27 with TRBJ2-7; the match to TRBD1 covers 7 bases. Germline V gene data show CDR1 as MNHEY and CDR2 as SMNVEV (reference sequence). This CDR3 is built from 12 residues. After removal of 6 bases from V and 7 bases from J, the junction contained 6 bases not matched to a gene. CDR3 region: CASSQTGLEQYF. The CDR3 nucleotides read TGTGCCAGCAGCCAGACAGGGTTAGAGCAGTACTTC.

The chain is built from TRBV21-1 and TRBJ2-1; the table's D call of TRBD2 was not tested on the DNA. TRBV21-1 is a pseudogene segment. This CDR3 is 16 amino acids long. CDR3 nucleotide sequence: TGTGCCAGCAGAACATCCAGACTAGCGGGGTACAATGAGCAGTTCTTC. This translates into CASRTSRLAGYNEQFF.

The rearrangement uses TRBV29-1 and TRBJ2-7; D unresolved. Germline-derived CDR1 and CDR2 are SQVTM and ANQGSEA. This CDR3 region has 14 residues. The V end lost 4 bases, the J end lost 1 base, and 14 bases lay between the germline ends. CDR3 loop: CSVAAPLGSYEQYF. CDR3 sequence (DNA): TGCAGCGTTGCGGCCCCTCTTGGGTCCTACGAGCAGTACTTC.

This clone was detected only once. The genes are TRBV27 and TRBJ2-3; D is undetermined. The germline V and J ends were trimmed by 3 bases and 3 bases, with 10 bases remaining between them. This CDR3 comprises 14 residues. The V gene's germline CDR1 is MNHEY and CDR2 SMNVEV (reference sequence). The CDR3 here is CASSFGDGTDTQYF. CDR3 DNA: TGTGCCAGCAGTTTTGGGGATGGGACAGATACGCAGTATTTT.

A word on this clone: The junction and the germline gene differ at one end; a read error may be behind it. The chain is built from TRBV9 and TRBJ1-3; no clear D gene. The CDR3 covers 13 residues. CDR1 and CDR2 from the germline V gene are SGDLS and YYNGEE. In nucleotides, the CDR3 is TGTGCCAGCAGCGTAGTTACTGGGAACACCATATATTTT. Protein product: CASSVVTGNTIYF.

The chain couples TRBV7-3 to TRBJ2-1; 8 nucleotides line up with TRBD2. From germline, CDR1 is SGHTA and CDR2 FQGTGA. The CDR3 length is 15 residues. V shed 2 bases and J 3 bases; nucleotides not matched to a gene: 3. CDR3 residues: CASSLELADYNEQFF. In DNA, the CDR3 is TGTGCCAGCAGCTTAGAACTAGCGGACTACAATGAGCAGTTCTTC.

This sequence joins TRBV7-9 and TRBJ2-1, with TRBD2 matching 13 bases. The trim removed 4 bases at V and 8 bases at J, leaving 8 bases unmatched. Germline V gene data show CDR1 as SEHNR and CDR2 as FQNEAQ (reference sequence). CDR3 length equals 16 residues. The CDR3 is CASSSTGTSGIDEQFF. The CDR3 region has the DNA TGTGCCAGCAGCTCGACCGGGACTAGCGGGATCGATGAGCAGTTCTTC.

The V gene is TRBV5-1, the J gene TRBJ1-2; D is ambiguous. Per germline, CDR1 SGHRS and CDR2 YFSETQ. V was cut by 2 bases and J by 6 bases, with 5 bases left in between. The CDR3 spans 11 residues. The CDR3 region is CASSFGDGYTF. CDR3 coding DNA: TGCGCCAGCAGCTTCGGGGATGGCTACACCTTC.

V gene TRBV4-2 combines with J gene TRBJ1-6, with D tentatively TRBD1 (6 bases). V lost 5 bases and J 6 bases, leaving 20 bases between the germline ends. The CDR3 has 17 amino acids. The germline CDR1 and CDR2 sequences are LGHNA and YNFKEQ. The CDR3 here is CASSERAVDRSNSPLHF. In DNA, the CDR3 is TGTGCCAGCAGCGAGAGGGCCGTAGACAGGAGTAATTCACCCCTCCACTTT.

This chain links TRBV27 with TRBJ2-2; D remains ambiguous. This CDR3 is 14 amino acids long. Trimming cost V 7 bases and J 1 base, with 10 bases left between them. Germline loops: CDR1 MNHEY, CDR2 SMNVEV (reference sequence). CDR3 nucleotide sequence: TGTGCCAGCACCCTATTTAGGAACACCGGGGAGCTGTTTTTT. It is translated as CASTLFRNTGELFF.

The chain recombines TRBV9 with TRBJ2-1, with D maybe TRBD2 (6 bases). Germline loops: CDR1 SGDLS, CDR2 YYNGEE. The CDR3 is made up of 14 amino acids. The V end was cut by 2 bases, the J end by 3 bases, with 9 bases between. The CDR3 nucleotides are TGTGCCAGCAGCGTGGGGGGAGGCTACAATGAGCAGTTCTTC. Translated, it gives CASSVGGGYNEQFF.

This chain connects TRBV11-2 to TRBJ2-3; D is unclear. CDR1 is SGHAT and CDR2 is FQNNGV in the germline V gene. This CDR3 is 13 amino acids long. Trimming pared 10 bases from V and 1 base from J, leaving 12 bases between. The CDR3 region has the DNA TGTGCCACATCCACTCTTGGCACAGATACGCAGTATTTT. Translation: CATSTLGTDTQYF.

This clone has just a few counts. The J gene is TRBJ1-2, the V gene TRBV9; 9 nucleotides align to TRBD1. The CDR3 is made up of 15 amino acids. V dropped 0 bases and J dropped 0; count of bases not matched to a gene: 0. CDR1 is SGDLS and CDR2 is YYNGEE in the germline V gene. Here the CDR3 DNA reads TGTGCCAGCAGCGTAGGACAGGGGGCTAACTATGGCTACACCTTC. This sequence encodes CASSVGQGANYGYTF.

The V call is TRBV27, the J call TRBJ1-1; no definite D call. The V gene's germline CDR1 is MNHEY and CDR2 SMNVEV (reference sequence). V was shortened by 0 bases and J by 1 base, with 9 bases between the two germline ends. This CDR3 has 15 amino acids. Here the CDR3 reads CASSLSRRGNTEAFF. CDR3 bases: TGTGCCAGCAGTTTATCGAGGCGTGGGAACACTGAAGCTTTCTTT.

The chain joins TRBV5-4 to TRBJ1-1; D not certain. Per germline, CDR1 SGHNT and CDR2 YYREEE (reference sequence). This CDR3 spans 13 amino acids. V was trimmed by 3 bases and J by 2 bases, leaving 8 bases between them. This chain's CDR3 is CASSSILNTEAFF. The DNA for the CDR3 is TGTGCCAGCAGCTCTATCCTAAACACTGAAGCTTTCTTT.